This T cell receptor beta chain emerged from a study of a mutant IDH1 vaccine in newly diagnosed glioma. The overall study: Either 4-6 weeks after radiotherapy alone or alongside temozolomide, vaccination was begun. Treated patients were approximately 60% male, roughly 40% female, mean age approximately 41 years. Patients previously underwent radiotherapy, temozolomide, or both, and most underwent both.

For this clone: Its specificity is not known.

The time point is: week 11, during vaccination. Alongside topical imiquimod, each dose of vaccine comprised 300 ug of mutant IDH1 20-mer peptide. New WHO grade 3 or 4 IDH1-mutant, ATRX-lost astrocytomas were present in all donors. Sequenced by immunoSEQ multiplex PCR; TCRdb stores in-frame clones only, minus some. Among more than 55,000 clones listed, less than 85% were seen once. The source material was PBMCs, sampled from a glioma patient whose treatment included an IDH1 peptide vaccine. The TCR originated in a man aged 25 to 45 with glioma.

In DNA, the CDR3 is TGTGCCAGTCAAAATATTGGCTATGAGCAGTTCTTC. Amino acid sequence: CASQNIGYEQFF. This chain uses TRBV18 with TRBJ2-1; D remains unclear. The CDR3 consists of 12 residues. Deletions cut 9 bases from V and 8 bases from J, with 14 bases between. Germline-derived CDR1 and CDR2 are KGHSH and LQKENI.